One and the same sample provided the 30 T cell receptor beta chains below, sequenced in a study of OX40 agonist ivuxolimab in advanced cancers. Sequencing was performed with immunoSEQ multiplex PCR; in TCRdb, only in-frame clones are kept and a portion is missing. The table lists around 100,000 clones, roughly 90% of them singletons, with approximately 0.16% in the top ten. Source: CD4+ or CD8+ T cells sorted from blood, taken in a trial of the OX40 agonist ivuxolimab. The receptors stem from an adult with an advanced solid tumor such as melanoma, head and neck, liver or kidney cancer.

The chain recombines TRBV29-1 with TRBJ1-1, with D tentatively TRBD1 (6 bases). V was cut by 4 bases and J by 0 bases, with 9 bases left in between. CDR1 and CDR2 from the germline V gene are SQVTM and ANQGSEA. This CDR3 spans 13 amino acids. As DNA, the CDR3 is TGCAGCGTTGCGACAGGATTGAACACTGAAGCTTTCTTT. Protein sequence: CSVATGLNTEAFF.

This chain joins TRBV19 and TRBJ1-1, with 7 bases aligning to TRBD1. Germline values: CDR1 LNHDA, CDR2 SQIVND (reference sequence). With 5 bases clipped from V and 4 bases from J, the junction kept 10 bases outside the gene matches. This CDR3 is built from 15 residues. The CDR3 DNA sequence: TGTGCCAGTAGTGTCCGACAGGGTCTTGGCACTGAAGCTTTCTTT. The encoded protein is CASSVRQGLGTEAFF.

The CDR3 DNA follows: TGTGCCAGCAGCTCCGTACAGGGTTTCCCTGAAGCTTTCTTT. Translated: CASSSVQGFPEAFF. The chain is built from TRBV11-2 and TRBJ1-1; possible D gene TRBD1, 6 bases. Germline assignment: CDR1 SGHAT and CDR2 FQNNGV. The CDR3 runs to 14 residues. The V end lost 4 bases, the J end lost 6 bases, and 15 bases lay between the germline ends.

V is TRBV29-1 and J is TRBJ2-7; D uncertain. Germline lookup yields CDR1 SQVTM and CDR2 ANQGSEA. The CDR3 has 12 amino acids. The V end lost 6 bases, the J end lost 7 bases, and 16 bases lay between the germline ends. The CDR3 DNA sequence: TGCAGCGTACGACCCGCTTCCGATGAGCAGTACTTC. This sequence encodes CSVRPASDEQYF.

The chain uses TRBV5-1 and TRBJ2-1; D tentatively fits TRBD1 or TRBD2 (5 bases each). This CDR3 is 14 amino acids long. Trimming pared 4 bases from V and 4 bases from J, leaving 12 bases between. Germline V gene lookup returns CDR1 SGHRS and CDR2 YFSETQ. CDR3 residues: CASSLGTDYNEQFF. The CDR3 nucleotides are TGCGCCAGCAGCCTGGGGACCGATTACAATGAGCAGTTCTTC.

In this sample, this clone turned up once. This chain connects TRBV30 to TRBJ2-2; D may be TRBD2 (5 bases). This CDR3 comprises 13 residues. V lost 5 bases and J lost 0, with 7 bases in between. Germline V gives CDR1 GTSNPN, CDR2 SVGIG (reference sequence). CDR3 amino acids: CAWDGANTGELFF. CDR3 coding DNA: TGTGCCTGGGACGGGGCGAACACCGGGGAGCTGTTTTTT.

This clone was seen a single time. The DNA of the CDR3 is TGTGCCAGTAGTATAGTTTTTGGGGACAGGGAGACCCAGTACTTC. It specifies CASSIVFGDRETQYF. The V gene is TRBV19, the J gene TRBJ2-5, with 8 bases that match TRBD1. This CDR3 region has 15 residues. CDR1 LNHDA and CDR2 SQIVND come from the germline V gene (reference sequence). V was pared by 1 base and J by 5 bases, with 6 bases of the junction left unmatched.

The chain uses TRBV5-4 and TRBJ2-3; D is unclear. This CDR3 spans 15 amino acids. CDR1 SGHNT and CDR2 YYREEE come from the germline V gene (reference sequence). V lost 0 bases, J lost 2 bases, and 10 bases lay in between. CDR3 in amino acids: CASSLVGISTDTQYF. For the CDR3, the DNA is TGTGCCAGCAGCTTGGTGGGTATCTCCACAGATACGCAGTATTTT.

The chain links TRBV6-4 to TRBJ1-5; D remains unclear. This CDR3 spans 13 amino acids. Trimming cost V 5 bases and J 5 bases, with 10 bases left between them. Germline values: CDR1 MRHNA, CDR2 SNTAGT. The CDR3 DNA follows: TGTGCCAGCAGTATCGGACTGGATCAGCCCCAGCATTTT. It specifies CASSIGLDQPQHF.

This chain links TRBV5-1 with TRBJ1-1; D call uncertain. V lost 1 base to trimming and J lost 0 bases, with 10 bases between them. The germline CDR1 and CDR2 sequences are SGHRS and YFSETQ. CDR3 length equals 15 residues. CDR3 coding DNA: TGCGCCAGCAGCTTGTCGGGTCAGCTGAACACTGAAGCTTTCTTT. Translating it yields CASSLSGQLNTEAFF. Variable domain in full (rest from reference TRBV5-1 and TRBJ1-1): KAGVTQTPRYLIKTRGQQVTLSCSPISGHRSVSWYQQTPGQGLQFLFEYFSETQRNKGNFPGRFSGRQFSNSRSEMNVSTLELGDSALYLCASSLSGQLNTEAFFGQGTRLTVV.

In its sample, this clone was seen a few times. The chain carries TRBV2 and TRBJ2-2, with D hard to call. Germline V CDR1 and CDR2: SNHLY, FYNNEI. The length of the CDR3 is 15 residues. V lost 0 bases and J 1 base, leaving 6 bases between the germline ends. CDR3 bases: TGTGCCAGCAGTGAAGCACCTCGGAACACCGGGGAGCTGTTTTTT. Translating gives CASSEAPRNTGELFF.

The chain recombines TRBV6-6 with TRBJ1-1; tentatively, D is TRBD1 (6 bases). Germline CDR1 reads MNHNY; CDR2 reads SVGAGI (reference sequence). The ends were cut back, 5 bases at V and 4 bases at J, with 11 bases in the middle. The CDR3 is made up of 13 amino acids. CDR3 residues: CASSLTGTTEAFF. The CDR3, as DNA: TGTGCCAGCAGTCTCACAGGGACCACTGAAGCTTTCTTT.

This chain connects TRBV19 to TRBJ1-5; D gene unclear. Per the germline V gene, CDR1 is LNHDA and CDR2 is SQIVND (reference sequence). Trimming stripped 5 bases from V and 3 bases from J, with 8 bases between. The CDR3 runs 13 residues. In nucleotides, the CDR3 is TGTGCCAGTAGTCGCCAGATCAATCAGCCCCAGCATTTT. Its protein is CASSRQINQPQHF.

The chain couples TRBV7-8 to TRBJ1-5; TRBD1 matches 7 bases. There are 16 residues in the CDR3. From germline, CDR1 is SGHVS and CDR2 FQNEAQ. Trimming at V came to 5 bases and at J to 0 bases, leaving 7 bases not matched to a gene. The CDR3 DNA is TGTGCCAGCAGCCCGGACAGGATCAATAGCAATCAGCCCCAGCATTTT. Amino acid sequence: CASSPDRINSNQPQHF.

The chain couples TRBV19 to TRBJ2-7; 7 bases align to TRBD1. V lost 5 bases to trimming and J lost 5 bases; unmatched junction nucleotides: 3. The length of the CDR3 is 12 residues. Germline V gives CDR1 LNHDA, CDR2 SQIVND (reference sequence). CDR3 DNA: TGTGCCAGTAGTTTTACAGGGGACGAGCAGTACTTC. This gives the protein CASSFTGDEQYF.

The rearrangement joins TRBV14 to TRBJ2-5, with D unclear. V was trimmed by 4 bases and J by 5 bases, leaving 11 bases between them. CDR1 and CDR2 from the germline V gene are SGHDN and FVKESK. CDR3 length: 13 amino acids. CDR3: CASSPRLRETQYF. CDR3 DNA: TGTGCCAGCAGCCCCCGACTGAGGGAGACCCAGTACTTC.

The chain carries TRBV6-6 and TRBJ2-7; tentatively, D is TRBD2 (6 bases). CDR1 is MNHNY, CDR2 SVGAGI, per germline (reference sequence). V was trimmed by 2 bases and J by 1 base, leaving 12 bases between them. CDR3 size: 15 residues. As DNA, the CDR3 is TGTGCCAGCAGTTACCCTGGCGGGGCATCCTACGAGCAGTACTTC. This codes for CASSYPGGASYEQYF.

This clone has more than one count but fewer than ten. The V gene is TRBV29-1, the J gene TRBJ2-7; maybe TRBD1 (6 bases). The CDR3 length is 13 residues. Trimming stripped 6 bases from V and 6 bases from J, with 18 bases between. Germline V gives CDR1 SQVTM, CDR2 ANQGSEA. The CDR3 region is CSVGHRVLGEQYF. The DNA of the CDR3 is TGCAGCGTGGGACACAGGGTTCTGGGCGAGCAGTACTTC.

The CDR3 nucleotides are TGTGCCAGCAGCCTGGGACTAGCGGGATCAGGGGAGCAGTACTTC. As protein: CASSLGLAGSGEQYF. The chain links TRBV11-3 to TRBJ2-7, with 13 bases that match TRBD2. Germline V gene sequence: CDR1 SGHNT, CDR2 YENEEA. V shed 5 bases and J 7 bases; nucleotides not matched to a gene: 8. The CDR3 covers 15 residues. The full variable domain, with the rest looked up from reference TRBV11-3 and TRBJ2-7, is EAGVVQSPRYKIIEKKQPVAFWCNPISGHNTLYWYLQNLGQGPELLIRYENEEAVDDSQLPKDRFSAERLKGVDSTLKIQPAELGDSAVYLCASSLGLAGSGEQYFGPGTRLTVT.

This rearrangement joins TRBV5-6 to TRBJ1-2; TRBD1 is a possible D gene (6 bases). V was clipped by 3 bases and J by 7 bases, with 19 bases between them. The CDR3 extends over 15 amino acids. In germline, CDR1 is SGHDT, CDR2 YYEEEE. The CDR3 is CASSSPGGLVGGYTF. As DNA, the CDR3 is TGTGCCAGCAGCTCCCCGGGGGGGCTCGTCGGTGGCTACACCTTC.

The chain links TRBV7-8 to TRBJ2-2; the D is unclear. The CDR3 has 15 amino acids. CDR1 is SGHVS, CDR2 FQNEAQ, per germline. Trimming pared 3 bases from V and 4 bases from J, leaving 12 bases between. CDR3 in DNA: TGTGCCAGCAGCTTGGTGGGTGCGGTCACCGGGGAGCTGTTTTTT. It specifies CASSLVGAVTGELFF.

The V gene is TRBV6-6, the J gene TRBJ2-5; the D is unclear. CDR3 size: 13 residues. Trimming left V 1 base short and J 5 bases short, with 8 bases between. Germline-derived CDR1 and CDR2 are MNHNY and SVGAGI (reference sequence). Written as DNA, the CDR3 is TGTGCCAGCAGTTACTTGGAAGGGGAGACCCAGTACTTC. This sequence encodes CASSYLEGETQYF.

In its sample, this clone was seen once. This chain connects TRBV5-4 to TRBJ2-3; D is ambiguous. The CDR3 is 15 amino acids. Germline V gives CDR1 SGHNT, CDR2 YYREEE (reference sequence). Trimming took 0 bases from V and 2 from J, leaving 10 bases between them. Here the CDR3 reads CASSLDWTDTDTQYF. CDR3 nucleotides: TGTGCCAGCAGCTTGGATTGGACGGACACAGATACGCAGTATTTT.

The chain links TRBV6-1 to TRBJ2-7; 9 bases match TRBD1. CDR1 MNHNS and CDR2 SASEGT come from the germline V gene. J lost 3 bases, V lost 4 bases, and 4 bases had no gene match. The CDR3 runs to 14 residues. CDR3 DNA: TGTGCCAGCAGTGGGACAGGGGCCGGCTACGAGCAGTACTTC. As protein: CASSGTGAGYEQYF.

The chain joins TRBV2 to TRBJ1-3; D gene ambiguous. Germline V lookup: CDR1 SNHLY, CDR2 FYNNEI. Between the trimmed V and J ends, which lost 8 bases and 0 bases, there was a span of 11 bases. The CDR3 sequence is 14 residues long. DNA for the CDR3: TGTGCCAGCTCTCTAAAACTCTCTGGAAACACCATATATTTT. Its protein product is CASSLKLSGNTIYF.

The sample holds a few counts of this clone. The sample contains more than one DNA sequence encoding this CDR3. The chain combines TRBV30 with TRBJ1-5, with D maybe TRBD1 (5 bases). The CDR3 has 13 amino acids. Trimming stripped 3 bases from V and 6 bases from J, with 12 bases between. Per germline, CDR1 GTSNPN and CDR2 SVGIG (reference sequence). The CDR3 DNA sequence: TGTGCCTGGAGGGGGCAGGGAGGTCAGCCCCAGCATTTT. This codes for CAWRGQGGQPQHF. Full variable domain (missing parts from reference TRBV30 and TRBJ1-5): SQTIHQWPATLVQPVGSPLSLECTVEGTSNPNLYWYRQAAGRGLQLLFYSVGIGQISSEVPQNLSASRPQDRQFILSSKKLLLSDSGFYLCAWRGQGGQPQHFGDGTRLSIL.

The V call is TRBV5-1, the J call TRBJ2-7; D not resolved. The germline CDR1 and CDR2 sequences are SGHRS and YFSETQ. The CDR3 runs to 15 residues. Trimming removed 0 bases from V and 0 bases from J, with 10 bases in between. CDR3: CASSLEDPSSYEQYF. As DNA, the CDR3 is TGCGCCAGCAGCTTGGAGGACCCGAGCTCCTACGAGCAGTACTTC.

The V call is TRBV5-1, the J call TRBJ2-3; 7 bases are a match to TRBD2. The CDR3 has 15 amino acids. Germline V gives CDR1 SGHRS, CDR2 YFSETQ. The junction had 6 bases not matched to a gene; V was cut back by 3 bases and J by 2 bases. In nucleotides, the CDR3 is TGCGCCAGCAGCTCGGGACTAAGGGACACAGATACGCAGTATTTT. Protein: CASSSGLRDTDTQYF.

This chain links TRBV30 with TRBJ1-4; perhaps TRBD1 as D (5 bases). Germline V lookup: CDR1 GTSNPN, CDR2 SVGIG (reference sequence). V dropped 0 bases and J dropped 8 bases, with 16 bases sitting between them. The CDR3 spans 15 residues. CDR3 nucleotides: TGTGCCTGGAGTGTGGGAGGGTGGGACCTCGAAAAACTGTTTTTT. Protein: CAWSVGGWDLEKLFF.

This clone occurred once. This rearrangement joins TRBV11-2 to TRBJ2-2, with D possibly TRBD1 on 6 matching bases. V was pared by 6 bases and J by 1 base, with 12 bases between. The CDR3 runs 15 residues. CDR1 SGHAT and CDR2 FQNNGV come from the germline V gene. Here the CDR3 reads CASSQGTLNTGELFF. The CDR3, as DNA: TGTGCCAGCAGTCAGGGGACATTGAACACCGGGGAGCTGTTTTTT.